This T cell receptor beta chain came from a study of blood T cell repertoires in COVID-19. Across the whole study: Whether acute or convalescent, the COVID-19 samples came from the United States, Italy and Spain. Nucleic acid was either cDNA or gDNA, and it came from T cells, B-cell-depleted T cells, or PBMCs.

Trimming took 5 bases from V and 4 from J, leaving 17 bases between them. Germline loops: CDR1 MDHEN, CDR2 SYDVKM. This CDR3 has 15 residues. Per the authors' pipeline: Amplification with reference gene primers provided the estimates of nucleated cell counts. Clones were sequenced by immunoSEQ multiplex PCR, and TCRdb holds only the in-frame ones, with some missing. The DNA was the basis for D and trimming; V, J and clone size are from that table. The sample includes around 300,000 clones, 70% to 90% seen only once; the top ten take around 3%. Sequencing input: peripheral blood. This chain connects TRBV28 to TRBJ1-2; D gene unclear. The receptor comes from a woman aged 25-40 years with active or convalescent COVID-19. CDR3 nucleotide sequence: TGTGCCAGCAGTCCCCCGGGGAGGTCGGCCTATGGCTACACCTTC. This encodes CASSPPGRSAYGYTF.